The 15 T cell receptor beta chains in this list originate from one sample, sequenced in a study of shared clonotypes between healthy human individuals. Sequencing used immunoSEQ multiplex PCR; TCRdb keeps in-frame clones, though not all of them. Among about 2 million clones, roughly 95% were seen once, and the ten largest hold approximately 0.13%. The sample was naive CD4+ T cells sorted from blood. Noted subset: CD45RA+ positively selected. The receptors come from a man between 18 and 29 years old in good health.

The chain recombines TRBV30 with TRBJ2-3; unclear D gene. V was pared by 4 bases and J by 2 bases, with 13 bases between. In germline, CDR1 is GTSNPN, CDR2 SVGIG (reference sequence). This CDR3 has 14 residues. The CDR3 here is CAWKIGDSTDTQYF. CDR3 in DNA: TGTGCCTGGAAAATAGGTGACTCCACAGATACGCAGTATTTT.

The chain has TRBV5-4 and TRBJ1-1; D is perhaps TRBD1 (6 bases). Trimming took off 4 bases at V and 11 bases at J, with 18 bases between the two ends. Per the germline V gene, CDR1 is SGHNT and CDR2 is YYREEE (reference sequence). The CDR3 runs 13 residues. The CDR3 region is CASSPGTGIDAFF. Written as DNA, the CDR3 is TGTGCCAGCAGCCCCGGAACAGGGATCGACGCTTTCTTT. Using reference TRBV5-4 and TRBJ1-1 for the parts outside the CDR3, the full variable domain is ETGVTQSPTHLIKTRGQQVTLRCSSQSGHNTVSWYQQALGQGPQFIFQYYREEENGRGNFPPRFSGLQFPNYSSELNVNALELDDSALYLCASSPGTGIDAFFGQGTRLTVV.

This clone was counted only a few times. This CDR3 is also generated by other DNA sequences in the sample. This chain joins TRBV5-1 and TRBJ2-5, with TRBD1 as a possible D gene (5 bases). The V end lost 2 bases, the J end lost 4 bases, and 9 bases lay between the germline ends. The CDR3 runs 13 residues. The germline V gene encodes CDR1 SGHRS and CDR2 YFSETQ. The CDR3 nucleotides are TGCGCCAGCAGCTTTCAGGGCACAGAGACCCAGTACTTC. Its protein product is CASSFQGTETQYF.

The chain carries TRBV30 and TRBJ2-1; D is ambiguous. CDR1 GTSNPN and CDR2 SVGIG come from the germline V gene (reference sequence). CDR3 length: 16 residues. The V end was cut by 0 bases, the J end by 3 bases, with 15 bases between. This chain's CDR3 is CAWSVNLQPFYNEQFF. In DNA, the CDR3 is TGTGCCTGGAGTGTAAACTTGCAGCCTTTCTACAATGAGCAGTTCTTC.

For this clone: The germline gene is not matched at one end of the junction; a read error may be the cause. The V gene is TRBV7-7, the J gene TRBJ2-5, with TRBD2 identical over 11 bases. The CDR3 is 16 residues long. Germline CDR1 reads SSHAT; CDR2 reads FNYEAQ (reference sequence). The chain's CDR3 is CASSLGLAGHQETQYF. For the CDR3, the DNA is TGTGCTAGCAGCCTCGGACTAGCGGGCCACCAAGAGACCCAGTACTTC.

The chain employs TRBV7-9 and TRBJ2-7, with a tentative D call TRBD2 (6 bases). CDR3 size: 14 residues. Trimming left V 5 bases short and J 0 bases short, with 11 bases between. From germline, CDR1 is SEHNR and CDR2 FQNEAQ (reference sequence). CDR3 coding DNA: TGTGCCAGCAGCCCCCGGGACTTCTCCTACGAGCAGTACTTC. This translates into CASSPRDFSYEQYF.

V usage is TRBV5-1 and J usage is TRBJ2-1; D unresolved. The germline CDR1 and CDR2 sequences are SGHRS and YFSETQ. Trimming stripped 0 bases from V and 3 bases from J, with 4 bases between. There are 13 residues in the CDR3. CDR3 in amino acids: CASSLADYNEQFF. Written as DNA, the CDR3 is TGCGCCAGCAGCTTGGCAGACTACAATGAGCAGTTCTTC.

As regards this clone: Within the sample, other DNA sequences also encode this same CDR3. This chain connects TRBV5-1 to TRBJ2-3; unclear D gene. Looked up from germline, CDR1 is SGHRS and CDR2 is YFSETQ. V was shortened by 1 base and J by 1 base, with 4 bases between the two germline ends. This CDR3 has 13 amino acids. CDR3: CASSLTGTDTQYF. CDR3 in DNA: TGCGCCAGCAGCTTGACCGGCACAGATACGCAGTATTTT.

The gene calls are TRBV6-1 and TRBJ1-2; unclear D gene. CDR3 length equals 13 residues. Between the trimmed V and J ends, which lost 2 bases and 4 bases, there was a span of 8 bases. Germline V gene sequence: CDR1 MNHNS, CDR2 SASEGT. The CDR3: CASSEQFGYGYTF. Written as DNA, the CDR3 is TGTGCCAGCAGTGAACAGTTCGGCTATGGCTACACCTTC.

This sequence joins TRBV30 and TRBJ1-2; 8 positions agree with TRBD1. The CDR3 is made up of 14 amino acids. V shed 3 bases and J 1 base; nucleotides not matched to a gene: 4. Germline V CDR1 and CDR2: GTSNPN, SVGIG (reference sequence). DNA of the CDR3: TGTGCCTGGAGCTTCGGACAGGGTAACTATGGCTACACCTTC. It is translated as CAWSFGQGNYGYTF.

V and J are TRBV6-6 and TRBJ2-5, with D perhaps TRBD2 (5 bases). Trimming took off 10 bases at V and 4 bases at J, with 13 bases between the two ends. This CDR3 contains 12 residues. CDR1 MNHNY and CDR2 SVGAGI come from the germline V gene (reference sequence). Written as DNA, the CDR3 is TGTGCCACCAGGCGGGTGGCAGAGACCCAGTACTTC. It encodes CATRRVAETQYF.

About this clone: Additional DNA sequences in this sample encode the identical CDR3. The chain has TRBV7-2 and TRBJ2-7, with unresolved D. Germline CDR1 and CDR2: SGHTA and FQGNSA. The CDR3 is 13 amino acids. Deletions cut 5 bases from V and 0 bases from J, with 8 bases between. CDR3 protein: CASSPQSSYEQYF. The DNA of the CDR3 is TGTGCCAGCAGCCCCCAAAGCTCCTACGAGCAGTACTTC.

Turning to this clone: At one end, the junction sequence differs from germline, possibly due to a read error. This rearrangement joins TRBV6-5 to TRBJ2-7, with D unclear. Germline CDR1 and CDR2: MNHEY and SVGAGI. CDR3 size: 11 residues. The CDR3 DNA reads as TGTGCCAGCAGTTACTCAGGTGTTGTATTCTTC. Encoded protein: CASSYSGVVFF.

CDR3 DNA sequence: TGTGCCAGCTCACTGGCGACGATAAATCAAGAGACCCAGTACTTC. Translating gives CASSLATINQETQYF. The V and J genes are TRBV18 and TRBJ2-5; D uncertain. Germline assignment: CDR1 KGHSH and CDR2 LQKENI. Trimming removed 4 bases at V and 2 bases at J, with 14 bases between. The CDR3 runs 15 residues.

V and J are TRBV7-9 and TRBJ1-2, with D unresolved. The CDR3 contains 12 residues. The germline CDR1 and CDR2 sequences are SEHNR and FQNEAQ (reference sequence). The germline V and J ends were trimmed by 7 bases and 5 bases, with 11 bases remaining between them. CDR3 region: CASNIDTYGYTF. Written as DNA, the CDR3 is TGTGCCAGCAACATAGACACGTATGGCTACACCTTC.